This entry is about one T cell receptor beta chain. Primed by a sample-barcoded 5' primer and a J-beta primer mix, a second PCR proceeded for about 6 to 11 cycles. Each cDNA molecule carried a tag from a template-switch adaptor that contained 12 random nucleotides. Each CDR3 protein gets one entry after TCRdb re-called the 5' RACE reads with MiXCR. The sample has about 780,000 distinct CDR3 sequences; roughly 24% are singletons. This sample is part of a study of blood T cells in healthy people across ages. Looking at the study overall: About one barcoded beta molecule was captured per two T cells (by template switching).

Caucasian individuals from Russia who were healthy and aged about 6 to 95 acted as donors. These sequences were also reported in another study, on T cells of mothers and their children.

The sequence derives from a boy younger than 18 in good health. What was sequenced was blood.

As DNA, the CDR3 is TGTGCCAGCTCACCACGCAGCGCAACTAATGAAAAACTGTTTTTT. Translation gives CASSPRSATNEKLFF. V and J are TRBV18 and TRBJ1-4, with unresolved D. Trimming shortened V by 1 base and J by 0 bases, and 6 bases separated the two germline ends. CDR3 length equals 15 residues. CDR1 and CDR2 (germline): KGHSH, LQKENI.